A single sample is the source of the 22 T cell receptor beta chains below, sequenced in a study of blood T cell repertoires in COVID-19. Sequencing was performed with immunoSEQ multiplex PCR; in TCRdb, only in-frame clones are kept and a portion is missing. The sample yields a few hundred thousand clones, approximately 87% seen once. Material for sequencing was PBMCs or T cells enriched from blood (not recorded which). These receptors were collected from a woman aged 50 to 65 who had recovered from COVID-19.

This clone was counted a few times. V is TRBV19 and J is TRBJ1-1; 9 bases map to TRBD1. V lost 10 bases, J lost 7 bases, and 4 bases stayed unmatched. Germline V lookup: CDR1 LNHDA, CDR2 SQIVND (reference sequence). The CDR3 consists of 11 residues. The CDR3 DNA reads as TGTGCCACCGGACAGGGGTTTGAAGCTTTCTTT. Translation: CATGQGFEAFF.

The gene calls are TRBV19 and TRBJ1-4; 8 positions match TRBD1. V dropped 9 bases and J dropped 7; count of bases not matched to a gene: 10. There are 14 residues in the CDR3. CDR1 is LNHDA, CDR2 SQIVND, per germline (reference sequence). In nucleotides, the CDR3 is TGTGCCAGCCTGTCAGGGGGCTTGAGTGAAAAACTGTTTTTT. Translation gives CASLSGGLSEKLFF.

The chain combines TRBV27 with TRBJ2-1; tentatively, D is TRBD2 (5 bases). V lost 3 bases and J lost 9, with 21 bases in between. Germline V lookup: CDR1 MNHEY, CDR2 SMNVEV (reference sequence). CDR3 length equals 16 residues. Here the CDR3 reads CASSFSSASGRGEQFF. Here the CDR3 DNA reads TGTGCCAGCAGTTTTTCCTCGGCCAGCGGAAGAGGTGAGCAGTTCTTC.

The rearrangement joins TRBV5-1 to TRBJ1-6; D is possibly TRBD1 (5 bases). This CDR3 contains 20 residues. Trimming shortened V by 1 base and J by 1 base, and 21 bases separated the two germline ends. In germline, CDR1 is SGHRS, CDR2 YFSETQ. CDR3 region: CASSLWGGFHQGSYNSPLHF. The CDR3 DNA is TGCGCCAGCAGCTTGTGGGGAGGGTTTCATCAGGGTTCCTATAATTCACCCCTCCACTTT. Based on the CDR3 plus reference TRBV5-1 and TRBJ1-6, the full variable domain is KAGVTQTPRYLIKTRGQQVTLSCSPISGHRSVSWYQQTPGQGLQFLFEYFSETQRNKGNFPGRFSGRQFSNSRSEMNVSTLELGDSALYLCASSLWGGFHQGSYNSPLHFGNGTRLTVT.

The CDR3 DNA follows: TGTGCCTGGAGTGTCGCAGGGAATGAAAAACTGTTTTTT. Amino acids: CAWSVAGNEKLFF. The chain couples TRBV30 to TRBJ1-4, with TRBD1 as a possible D gene (5 bases). V was trimmed by 0 bases and J by 5 bases, leaving 7 bases between them. The germline V gene encodes CDR1 GTSNPN and CDR2 SVGIG (reference sequence). The CDR3 has 13 residues.

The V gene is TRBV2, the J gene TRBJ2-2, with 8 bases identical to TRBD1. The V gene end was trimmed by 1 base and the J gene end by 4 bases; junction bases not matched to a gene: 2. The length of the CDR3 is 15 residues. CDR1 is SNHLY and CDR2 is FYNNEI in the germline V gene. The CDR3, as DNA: TGTGCCAGCAGTGAAGGGACAGGGCCCACCGGGGAGCTGTTTTTT. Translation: CASSEGTGPTGELFF. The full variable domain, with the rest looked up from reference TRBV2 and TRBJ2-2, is EPEVTQTPSHQVTQMGQEVILRCVPISNHLYFYWYRQILGQKVEFLVSFYNNEISEKSEIFDDQFSVERPDGSNFTLKIRSTKLEDSAMYFCASSEGTGPTGELFFGEGSRLTVL.

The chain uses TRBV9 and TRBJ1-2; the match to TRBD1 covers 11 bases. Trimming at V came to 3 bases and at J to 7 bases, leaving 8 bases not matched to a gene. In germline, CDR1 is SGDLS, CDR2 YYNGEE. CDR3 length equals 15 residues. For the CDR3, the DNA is TGTGCCAGCAGCGGCAGACTTGGGACAGGGGGTGGCTACACCTTC. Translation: CASSGRLGTGGGYTF.

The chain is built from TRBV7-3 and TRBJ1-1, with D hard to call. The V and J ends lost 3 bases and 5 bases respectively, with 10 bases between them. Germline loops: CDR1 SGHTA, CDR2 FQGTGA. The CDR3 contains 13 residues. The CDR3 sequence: CASSFDPGTEAFF. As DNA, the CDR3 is TGTGCCAGCAGCTTCGATCCCGGGACTGAAGCTTTCTTT.

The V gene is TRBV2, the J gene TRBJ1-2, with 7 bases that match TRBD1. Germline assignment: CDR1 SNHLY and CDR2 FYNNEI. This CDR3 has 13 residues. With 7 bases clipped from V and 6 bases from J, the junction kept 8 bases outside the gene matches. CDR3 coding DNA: TGTGCCAGCATGGAAGGGGGCGCGGATGGCTACACCTTC. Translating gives CASMEGGADGYTF.

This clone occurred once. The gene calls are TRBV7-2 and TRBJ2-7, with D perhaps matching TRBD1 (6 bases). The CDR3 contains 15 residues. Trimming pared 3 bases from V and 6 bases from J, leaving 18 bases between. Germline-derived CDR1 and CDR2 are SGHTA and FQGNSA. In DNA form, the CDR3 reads TGTGCCAGCAGCTTTAAGAACAGGGCCCTCGGCGAGCAGTACTTC. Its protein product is CASSFKNRALGEQYF.

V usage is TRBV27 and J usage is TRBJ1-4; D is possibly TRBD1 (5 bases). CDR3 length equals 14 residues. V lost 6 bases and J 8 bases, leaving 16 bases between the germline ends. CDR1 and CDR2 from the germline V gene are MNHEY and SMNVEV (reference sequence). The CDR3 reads CASSLRDWGEKLFF. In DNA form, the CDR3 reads TGTGCCAGCAGCCTCCGGGACTGGGGCGAAAAACTGTTTTTT.

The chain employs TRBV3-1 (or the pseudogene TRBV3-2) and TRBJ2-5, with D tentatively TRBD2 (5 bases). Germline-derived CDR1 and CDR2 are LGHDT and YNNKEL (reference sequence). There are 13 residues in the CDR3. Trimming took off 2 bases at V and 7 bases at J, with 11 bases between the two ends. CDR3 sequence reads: CASSQRERGTQYF. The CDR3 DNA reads TGTGCCAGCAGCCAAAGGGAGAGAGGGACCCAGTACTTC.

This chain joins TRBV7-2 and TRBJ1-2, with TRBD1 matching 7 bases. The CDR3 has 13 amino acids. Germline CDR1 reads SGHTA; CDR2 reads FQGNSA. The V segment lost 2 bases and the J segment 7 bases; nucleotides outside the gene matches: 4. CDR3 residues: CASSLSTGVGYTF. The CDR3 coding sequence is TGTGCCAGCAGCTTATCCACAGGGGTTGGCTACACCTTC.

The CDR3 region is CASSLKTGWETQYF. In DNA form, the CDR3 reads TGCGCCAGCAGTTTGAAGACAGGGTGGGAGACCCAGTACTTC. The gene calls are TRBV5-1 and TRBJ2-5, with 7 bases identical to TRBD1. The CDR3 has 14 residues. Germline loops: CDR1 SGHRS, CDR2 YFSETQ. V shed 5 bases and J 5 bases; nucleotides not matched to a gene: 9.

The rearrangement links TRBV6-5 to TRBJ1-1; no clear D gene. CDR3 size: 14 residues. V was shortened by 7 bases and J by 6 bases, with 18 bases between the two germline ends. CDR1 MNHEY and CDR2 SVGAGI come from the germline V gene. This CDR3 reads CASTQAVSISEAFF. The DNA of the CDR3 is TGTGCCAGCACCCAGGCAGTGAGTATATCTGAAGCTTTCTTT.

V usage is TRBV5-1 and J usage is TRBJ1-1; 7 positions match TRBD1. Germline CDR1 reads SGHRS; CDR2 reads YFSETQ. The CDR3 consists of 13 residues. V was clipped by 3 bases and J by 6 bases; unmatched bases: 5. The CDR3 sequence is CASSSYRGPEAFF. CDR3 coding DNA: TGCGCCAGCAGCTCTTACAGGGGCCCTGAAGCTTTCTTT. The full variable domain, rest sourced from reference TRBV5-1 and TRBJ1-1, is KAGVTQTPRYLIKTRGQQVTLSCSPISGHRSVSWYQQTPGQGLQFLFEYFSETQRNKGNFPGRFSGRQFSNSRSEMNVSTLELGDSALYLCASSSYRGPEAFFGQGTRLTVV.

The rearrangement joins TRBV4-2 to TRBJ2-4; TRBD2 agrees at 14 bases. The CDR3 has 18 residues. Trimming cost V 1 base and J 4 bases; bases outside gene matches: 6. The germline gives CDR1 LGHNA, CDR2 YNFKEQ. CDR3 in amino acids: CASSQAPWTSGGKNIQYF. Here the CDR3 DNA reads TGTGCCAGCAGCCAAGCCCCCTGGACTAGCGGGGGGAAAAACATTCAGTACTTC.

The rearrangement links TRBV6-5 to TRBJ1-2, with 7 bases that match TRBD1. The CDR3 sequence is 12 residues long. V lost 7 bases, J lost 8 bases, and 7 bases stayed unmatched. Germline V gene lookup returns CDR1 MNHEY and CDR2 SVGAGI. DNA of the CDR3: TGTGCCAGCAATCTAAGGGGGCGCGGCTACACCTTC. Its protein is CASNLRGRGYTF.

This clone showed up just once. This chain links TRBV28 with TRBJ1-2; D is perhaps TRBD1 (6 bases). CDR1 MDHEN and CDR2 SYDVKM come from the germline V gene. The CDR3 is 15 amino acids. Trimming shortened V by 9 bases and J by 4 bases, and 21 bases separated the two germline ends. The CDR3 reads CASTDGGARGYGYTF. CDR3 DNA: TGTGCCAGTACAGATGGGGGGGCGAGGGGCTATGGCTACACCTTC.

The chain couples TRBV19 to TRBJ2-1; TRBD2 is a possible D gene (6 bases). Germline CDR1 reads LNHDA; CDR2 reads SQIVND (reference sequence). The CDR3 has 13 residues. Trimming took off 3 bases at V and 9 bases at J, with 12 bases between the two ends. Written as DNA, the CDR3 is TGTGCCAGTAGTATCTCTAGCGTCGGTGAGCAGTTCTTC. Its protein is CASSISSVGEQFF. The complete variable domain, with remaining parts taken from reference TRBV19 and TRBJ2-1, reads DGGITQSPKYLFRKEGQNVTLSCEQNLNHDAMYWYRQDPGQGLRLIYYSQIVNDFQKGDIAEGYSVSREKKESFPLTVTSAQKNPTAFYLCASSISSVGEQFFGPGTRLTVL.

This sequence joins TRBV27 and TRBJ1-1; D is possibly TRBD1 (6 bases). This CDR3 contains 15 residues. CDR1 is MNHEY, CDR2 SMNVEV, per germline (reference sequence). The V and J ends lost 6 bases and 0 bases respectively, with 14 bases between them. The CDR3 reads CASSHPGTLNTEAFF. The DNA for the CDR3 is TGTGCCAGCAGCCACCCCGGGACATTGAACACTGAAGCTTTCTTT.

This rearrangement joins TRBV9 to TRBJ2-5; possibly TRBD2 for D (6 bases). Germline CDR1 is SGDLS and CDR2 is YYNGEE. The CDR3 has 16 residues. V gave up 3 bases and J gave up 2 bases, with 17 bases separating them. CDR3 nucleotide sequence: TGTGCCAGCAGCGCTAGAAAGGGACTGACGCAAGAGACCCAGTACTTC. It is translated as CASSARKGLTQETQYF.